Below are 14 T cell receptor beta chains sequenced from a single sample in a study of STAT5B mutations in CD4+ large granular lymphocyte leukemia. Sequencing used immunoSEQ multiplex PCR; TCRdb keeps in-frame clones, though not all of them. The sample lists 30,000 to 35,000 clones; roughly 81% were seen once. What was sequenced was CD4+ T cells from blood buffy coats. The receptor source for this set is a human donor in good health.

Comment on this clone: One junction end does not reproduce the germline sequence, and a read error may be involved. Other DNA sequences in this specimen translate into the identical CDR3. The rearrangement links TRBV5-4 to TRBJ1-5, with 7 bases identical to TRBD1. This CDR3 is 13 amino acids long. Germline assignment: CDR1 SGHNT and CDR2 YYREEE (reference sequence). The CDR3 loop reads CASSLAGGQPQHF. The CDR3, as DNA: TGTGCCAGCAGCTTGGCAGGGGGACAGCCTCAGCATTTT.

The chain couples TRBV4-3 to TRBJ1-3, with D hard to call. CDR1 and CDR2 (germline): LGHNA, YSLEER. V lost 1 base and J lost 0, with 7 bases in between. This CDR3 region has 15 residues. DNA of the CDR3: TGCGCCAGCAGCCAAGTCCCGTTCTCTGGAAACACCATATATTTT. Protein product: CASSQVPFSGNTIYF.

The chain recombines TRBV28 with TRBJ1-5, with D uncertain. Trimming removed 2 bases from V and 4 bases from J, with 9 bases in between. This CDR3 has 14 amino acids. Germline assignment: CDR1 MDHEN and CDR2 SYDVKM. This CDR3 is CASSLSQANQPQHF. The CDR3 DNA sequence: TGTGCCAGCAGTTTAAGTCAAGCTAATCAGCCCCAGCATTTT.

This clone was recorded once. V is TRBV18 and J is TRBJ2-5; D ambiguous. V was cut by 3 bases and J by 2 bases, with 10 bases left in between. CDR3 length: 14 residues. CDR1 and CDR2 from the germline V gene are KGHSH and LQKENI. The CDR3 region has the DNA TGTGCCAGCTCACCGCCTACCATTCAAGAGACCCAGTACTTC. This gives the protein CASSPPTIQETQYF.

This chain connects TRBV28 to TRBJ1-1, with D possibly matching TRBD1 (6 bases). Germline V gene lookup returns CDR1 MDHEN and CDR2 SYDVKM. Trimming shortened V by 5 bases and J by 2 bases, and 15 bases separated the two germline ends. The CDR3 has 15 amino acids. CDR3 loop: CASSPMRGVNTEAFF. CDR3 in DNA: TGTGCCAGCAGTCCTATGAGGGGGGTCAACACTGAAGCTTTCTTT.

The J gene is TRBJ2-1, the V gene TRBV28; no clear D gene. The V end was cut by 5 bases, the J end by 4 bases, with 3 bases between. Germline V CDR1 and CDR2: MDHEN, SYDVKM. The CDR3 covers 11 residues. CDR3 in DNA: TGTGCCAGCAGTGTTTACAATGAGCAGTTCTTC. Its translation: CASSVYNEQFF.

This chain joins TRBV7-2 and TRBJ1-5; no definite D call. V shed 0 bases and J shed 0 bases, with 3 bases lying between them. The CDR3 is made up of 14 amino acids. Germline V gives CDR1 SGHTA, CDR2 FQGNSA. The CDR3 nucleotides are TGTGCCAGCAGCTTAGCCGCTAGCAATCAGCCCCAGCATTTT. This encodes CASSLAASNQPQHF.

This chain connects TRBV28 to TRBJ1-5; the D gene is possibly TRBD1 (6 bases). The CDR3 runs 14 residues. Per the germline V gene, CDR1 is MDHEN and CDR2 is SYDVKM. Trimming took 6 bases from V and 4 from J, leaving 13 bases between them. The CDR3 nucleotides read TGTGCCAGCAGGAGGGGGGGCGGTAATCAGCCCCAGCATTTT. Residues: CASRRGGGNQPQHF.

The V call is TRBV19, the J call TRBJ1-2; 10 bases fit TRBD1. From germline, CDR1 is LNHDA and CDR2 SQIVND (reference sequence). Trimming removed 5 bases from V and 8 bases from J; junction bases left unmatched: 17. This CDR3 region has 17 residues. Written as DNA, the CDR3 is TGTGCCAGTAGTCGCCTGACAGGGGGCGCGGAAGTTTGGGGCTACACCTTC. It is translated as CASSRLTGGAEVWGYTF.

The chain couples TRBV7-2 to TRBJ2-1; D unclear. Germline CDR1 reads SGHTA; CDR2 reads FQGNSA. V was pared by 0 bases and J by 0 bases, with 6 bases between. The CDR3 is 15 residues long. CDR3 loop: CASSLAHGSYNEQFF. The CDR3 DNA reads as TGTGCCAGCAGCTTAGCACACGGCTCCTACAATGAGCAGTTCTTC.

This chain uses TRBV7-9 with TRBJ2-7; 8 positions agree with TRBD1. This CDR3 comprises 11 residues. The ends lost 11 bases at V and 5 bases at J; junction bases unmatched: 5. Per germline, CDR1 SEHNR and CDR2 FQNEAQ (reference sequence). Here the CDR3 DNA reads TGTGCCGGACAGGGAGAGAACGAGCAGTACTTC. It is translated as CAGQGENEQYF. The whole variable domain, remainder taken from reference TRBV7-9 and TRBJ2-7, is DTGVSQNPRHKITKRGQNVTFRCDPISEHNRLYWYRQTLGQGPEFLTYFQNEAQLEKSRLLSDRFSAERPKGSFSTLEIQRTEQGDSAMYLCAGQGENEQYFGPGTRLTVT.

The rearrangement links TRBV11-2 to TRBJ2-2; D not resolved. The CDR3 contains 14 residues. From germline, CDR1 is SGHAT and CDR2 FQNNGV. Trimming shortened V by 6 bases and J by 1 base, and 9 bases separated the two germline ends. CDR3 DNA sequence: TGTGCCAGCAGGCTGACCGGGAACACCGGGGAGCTGTTTTTT. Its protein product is CASRLTGNTGELFF.

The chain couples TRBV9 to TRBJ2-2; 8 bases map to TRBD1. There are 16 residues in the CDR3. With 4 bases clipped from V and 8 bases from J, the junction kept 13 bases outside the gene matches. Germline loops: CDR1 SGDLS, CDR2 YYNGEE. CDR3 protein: CASSHPRTGSLGELFF. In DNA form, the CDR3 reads TGTGCCAGCAGCCATCCAAGGACAGGGTCGTTGGGGGAGCTGTTTTTT.

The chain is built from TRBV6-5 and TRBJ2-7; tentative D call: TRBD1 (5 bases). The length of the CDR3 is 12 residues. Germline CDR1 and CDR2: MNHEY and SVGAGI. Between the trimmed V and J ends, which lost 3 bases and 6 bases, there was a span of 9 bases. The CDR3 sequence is CASSYGRGEQYF. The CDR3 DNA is TGTGCCAGCAGTTATGGTAGGGGCGAGCAGTACTTC.